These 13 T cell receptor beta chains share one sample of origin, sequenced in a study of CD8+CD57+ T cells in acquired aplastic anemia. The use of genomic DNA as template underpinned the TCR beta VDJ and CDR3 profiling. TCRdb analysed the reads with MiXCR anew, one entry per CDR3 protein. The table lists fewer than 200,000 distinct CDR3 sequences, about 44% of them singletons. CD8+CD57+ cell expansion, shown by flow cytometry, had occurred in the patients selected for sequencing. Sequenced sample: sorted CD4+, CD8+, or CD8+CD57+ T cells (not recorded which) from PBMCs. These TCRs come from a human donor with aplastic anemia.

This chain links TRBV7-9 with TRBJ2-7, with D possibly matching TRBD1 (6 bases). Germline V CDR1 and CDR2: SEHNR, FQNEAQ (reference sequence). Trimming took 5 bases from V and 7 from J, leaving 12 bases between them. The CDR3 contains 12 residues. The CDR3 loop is CASSPAGEEQYF. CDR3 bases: TGTGCCAGCAGCCCTGCAGGGGAAGAGCAGTACTTC.

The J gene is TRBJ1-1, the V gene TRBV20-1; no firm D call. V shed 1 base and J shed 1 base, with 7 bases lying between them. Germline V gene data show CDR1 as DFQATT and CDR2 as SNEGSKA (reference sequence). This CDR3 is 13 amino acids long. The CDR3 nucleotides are TGCAGTGCTAGAGTTAAGGCGAACACTGAAGCTTTCTTT. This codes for CSARVKANTEAFF.

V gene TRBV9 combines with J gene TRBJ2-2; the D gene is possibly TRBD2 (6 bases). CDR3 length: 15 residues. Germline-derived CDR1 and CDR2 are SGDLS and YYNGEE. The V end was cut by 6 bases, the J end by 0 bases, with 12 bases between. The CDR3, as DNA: TGTGCCAGCACCCCGGGAGACGCGAACACCGGGGAGCTGTTTTTT. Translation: CASTPGDANTGELFF. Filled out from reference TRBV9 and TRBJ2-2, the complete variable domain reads DSGVTQTPKHLITATGQRVTLRCSPRSGDLSVYWYQQSLDQGLQFLIQYYNGEERAKGNILERFSAQQFPDLHSELNLSSLELGDSALYFCASTPGDANTGELFFGEGSRLTVL.

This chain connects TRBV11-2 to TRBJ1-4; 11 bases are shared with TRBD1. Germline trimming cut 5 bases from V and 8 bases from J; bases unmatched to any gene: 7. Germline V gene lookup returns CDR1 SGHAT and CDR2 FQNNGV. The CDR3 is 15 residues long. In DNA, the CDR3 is TGTGCCAGCAGCCAAAAGGGGACAGGGGGGGAAAAACTGTTTTTT. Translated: CASSQKGTGGEKLFF.

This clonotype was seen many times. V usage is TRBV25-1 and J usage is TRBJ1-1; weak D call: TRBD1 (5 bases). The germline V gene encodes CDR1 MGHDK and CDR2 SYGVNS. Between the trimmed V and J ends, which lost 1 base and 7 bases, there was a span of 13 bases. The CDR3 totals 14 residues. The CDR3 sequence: CASSEFRAGSEAFF. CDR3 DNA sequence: TGTGCCAGCAGTGAATTTCGGGCAGGGAGTGAAGCTTTCTTT.

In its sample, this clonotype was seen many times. The CDR3: CASSRRTSGGEETQYF. As DNA, the CDR3 is TGCGCCAGCAGCCGAAGGACTAGCGGGGGGGAGGAGACCCAGTACTTC. The gene calls are TRBV5-1 and TRBJ2-5; TRBD2 aligns across 15 bases. The CDR3 sequence is 16 residues long. Per the germline V gene, CDR1 is SGHRS and CDR2 is YFSETQ. V lost 4 bases, J lost 5 bases, and 6 bases stayed unmatched.

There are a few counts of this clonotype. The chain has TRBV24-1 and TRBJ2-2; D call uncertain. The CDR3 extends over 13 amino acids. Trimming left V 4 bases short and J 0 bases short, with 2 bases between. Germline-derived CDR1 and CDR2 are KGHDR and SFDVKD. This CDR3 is CATSDPNTGELFF. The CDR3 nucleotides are TGTGCCACCAGTGACCCGAACACCGGGGAGCTGTTTTTT.

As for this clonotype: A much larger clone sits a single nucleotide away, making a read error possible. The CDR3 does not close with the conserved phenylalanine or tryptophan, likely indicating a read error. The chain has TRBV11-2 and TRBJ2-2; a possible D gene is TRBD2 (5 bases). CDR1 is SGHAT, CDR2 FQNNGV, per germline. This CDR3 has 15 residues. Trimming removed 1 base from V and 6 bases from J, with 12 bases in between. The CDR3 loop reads CASSLVVNSAGELFL. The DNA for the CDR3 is TGTGCCAGCAGCTTAGTGGTTAATAGCGCCGGGGAGCTGTTTCTT.

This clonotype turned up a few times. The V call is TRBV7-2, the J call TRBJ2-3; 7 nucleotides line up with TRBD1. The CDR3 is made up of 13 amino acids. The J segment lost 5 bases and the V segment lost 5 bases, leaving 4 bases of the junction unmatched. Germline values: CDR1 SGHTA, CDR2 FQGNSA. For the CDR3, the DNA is TGTGCCAGCAGCGAGGGGGCGGGAGATACGCAGTATTTT. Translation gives CASSEGAGDTQYF.

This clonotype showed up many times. The CDR3 DNA sequence: TGTGCCAGCAGTCACCGCAGCTCCTATAATTCACCCCTCCACTTT. As protein: CASSHRSSYNSPLHF. This rearrangement joins TRBV6-5 to TRBJ1-6; D is ambiguous. CDR3 length: 15 residues. CDR1 MNHEY and CDR2 SVGAGI come from the germline V gene. V lost 5 bases and J lost 0, with 8 bases in between.

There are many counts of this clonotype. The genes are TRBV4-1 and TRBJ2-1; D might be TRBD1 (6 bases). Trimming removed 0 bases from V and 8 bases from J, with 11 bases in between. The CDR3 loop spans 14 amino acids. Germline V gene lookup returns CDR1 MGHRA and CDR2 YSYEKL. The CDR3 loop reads CASSQDGRGDEQFF. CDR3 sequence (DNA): TGCGCCAGCAGCCAAGATGGCAGGGGTGATGAGCAGTTCTTC.

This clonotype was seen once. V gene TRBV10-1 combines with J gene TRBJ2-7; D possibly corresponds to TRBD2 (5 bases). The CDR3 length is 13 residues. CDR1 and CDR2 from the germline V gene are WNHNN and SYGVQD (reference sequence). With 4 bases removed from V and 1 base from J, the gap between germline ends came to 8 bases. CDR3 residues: CASSGGPSYEQYF. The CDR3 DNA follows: TGCGCCAGCAGTGGAGGGCCATCCTACGAGCAGTACTTC.

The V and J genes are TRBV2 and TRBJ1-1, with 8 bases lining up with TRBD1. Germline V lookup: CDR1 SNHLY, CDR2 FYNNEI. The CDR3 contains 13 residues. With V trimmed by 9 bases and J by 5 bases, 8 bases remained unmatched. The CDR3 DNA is TGTGCCAGACAAGGACAGGGCGGGACTGAAGCTTTCTTT. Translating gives CARQGQGGTEAFF.